The 22 T cell receptor beta chains presented below share a single source sample, sequenced in a study of T and B cells in COVID-19 patients. TRB was amplified from about 240-490 ng of blood genomic DNA. TRB rearrangements were amplified by multiplex PCR with BIOMED2 TRB-A/B primers. TCRdb independently ran MiXCR on the multiplex PCR reads; one entry per CDR3 protein. Of approximately 4,100 distinct CDR3 sequences listed, about 24% are singletons. Material for sequencing was blood. The receptors stem from a human donor with active COVID-19.

The chain employs TRBV7-2 and TRBJ1-6, with D unresolved. Trimming removed 4 bases at V and 7 bases at J, with 11 bases between. The CDR3 runs 14 residues. Germline CDR1 SGHTA, CDR2 FQGNSA. The CDR3 protein is CASSSEVPNSPLHF. For the CDR3, the DNA is TGTGCCAGCAGCTCCGAGGTCCCGAATTCACCCCTCCACTTT.

This clonotype was seen more than once but under ten times. This chain links TRBV20-1 with TRBJ1-3; D may be TRBD1 (6 bases). The CDR3 is made up of 17 amino acids. The germline V gene encodes CDR1 DFQATT and CDR2 SNEGSKA (reference sequence). Trimming shortened V by 0 bases and J by 0 bases, and 15 bases separated the two germline ends. The CDR3 DNA sequence: TGCAGTGCTAGAGATCCAGCAGGGGCGATCTCTGGAAACACCATATATTTT. Translation gives CSARDPAGAISGNTIYF.

This chain connects TRBV11-2 to TRBJ1-4; possible D gene TRBD1, 5 bases. This CDR3 comprises 14 residues. Trimming shortened V by 5 bases and J by 8 bases, and 15 bases separated the two germline ends. The V gene's germline CDR1 is SGHAT and CDR2 FQNNGV. This CDR3 reads CASSRSGGDEKLFF. As DNA, the CDR3 is TGTGCCAGCAGCCGGAGTGGGGGAGACGAAAAACTGTTTTTT.

This clonotype has a handful of counts. The CDR3 DNA is TGCAGTGCTAGGGGCTCCGGGGAGCTGTTTTTT. Translated, it gives CSARGSGELFF. The chain carries TRBV20-1 and TRBJ2-2; D ambiguous. Germline V CDR1 and CDR2: DFQATT, SNEGSKA (reference sequence). The V and J ends lost 3 bases and 6 bases respectively, with 5 bases between them. The CDR3 sequence is 11 residues long.

This clonotype rates as medium-sized. The V call is TRBV18, the J call TRBJ2-7, with TRBD1 matching 9 bases. Per the germline V gene, CDR1 is KGHSH and CDR2 is LQKENI. This CDR3 has 12 residues. V trimming: 8 bases; J trimming: 5 bases; junction bases outside the gene matches: 4. The chain's CDR3 is CASGTGRHEQYF. CDR3 nucleotide sequence: TGTGCCAGCGGGACAGGGCGCCACGAGCAGTACTTC.

In its sample, this clonotype ranks as medium-sized (0.01 to 0.1%). The chain is built from TRBV18 and TRBJ1-5; 8 bases are shared with TRBD1. The CDR3 sequence is 16 residues long. CDR1 is KGHSH, CDR2 LQKENI, per germline. Unmatched junction bases numbered 7, after V lost 6 bases and J lost 0 bases. The chain's CDR3 is CASSQTGVDSNQPQHF. In nucleotides, the CDR3 is TGTGCCAGCTCGCAGACAGGGGTCGATAGCAATCAGCCCCAGCATTTT.

This clonotype came up many times. The chain is built from TRBV20-1 and TRBJ2-1; D remains ambiguous. The CDR3 runs to 13 residues. CDR1 is DFQATT and CDR2 is SNEGSKA in the germline V gene (reference sequence). The V end lost 6 bases, the J end lost 10 bases, and 19 bases lay between the germline ends. CDR3 coding DNA: TGCAGTGCCACCGACGGGCCTGGATTAGAGCAGTTCTTC. Translation: CSATDGPGLEQFF.

This clonotype is classed as medium-sized. CDR3 nucleotides: TGTGCCAGTAGTACGACTCGAGGGGAGACCCAGTACTTC. It yields the protein CASSTTRGETQYF. The V and J genes are TRBV19 and TRBJ2-5; perhaps TRBD2 as D (5 bases). Germline lookup yields CDR1 LNHDA and CDR2 SQIVND (reference sequence). V dropped 4 bases and J dropped 5 bases, with 11 bases sitting between them. The CDR3 totals 13 residues.

To note about this clonotype: This may stem from a read error, because a much larger clone lies one nucleotide away. The chain combines TRBV12-3 or TRBV12-4 with TRBJ2-7; a weak D match, TRBD1 (5 bases). The V and J ends lost 7 bases and 2 bases respectively, with 18 bases between them. The CDR3 runs to 15 residues. CDR3 residues: CASIFFFSRAYEQYF. CDR3 DNA sequence: TGTGCCAGCATTTTCTTTTTCAGCAGGGCCTACGAGCAGTACTTC.

By share, this clonotype ranks as medium-sized (0.01 to 0.1%). This rearrangement joins TRBV6-1 to TRBJ2-7, with D tentatively TRBD1 (6 bases). The germline V gene has CDR1 MNHNS and CDR2 SASEGT. V was shortened by 5 bases and J by 4 bases, with 15 bases between the two germline ends. The CDR3 covers 14 residues. CDR3 in amino acids: CASSQGGHAYEQYF. CDR3 sequence (DNA): TGTGCCAGCAGTCAAGGGGGACACGCGTACGAGCAGTACTTC.

V gene TRBV20-1 combines with J gene TRBJ2-5; 9 nucleotides match TRBD2. The J segment lost 4 bases and the V segment lost 0 bases, leaving 9 bases of the junction unmatched. The CDR3 contains 16 residues. CDR1 is DFQATT, CDR2 SNEGSKA, per germline (reference sequence). CDR3 sequence (DNA): TGCAGTGCTAGAGATCTCGGGACTAGCATTCGAGAGACCCAGTACTTC. As protein: CSARDLGTSIRETQYF.

About this clonotype itself: The junction shows a germline mismatch at one end, possibly a read error. J is TRBJ2-5 and V is TRBV13, with a possible D match to TRBD2 (5 bases). Germline CDR1 PRHDT, CDR2 FYEKMQ (reference sequence). The CDR3 consists of 13 residues. CDR3 DNA sequence: TGCGCCAGCAGCCAAGATTCGGGGGAGACCCAGTACTTC. Amino acid sequence: CASSQDSGETQYF.

CDR3: CSAGRTEDTEAFF. CDR3 sequence (DNA): TGCAGCGCGGGGCGCACGGAAGACACTGAAGCTTTCTTT. The rearrangement uses TRBV20-1 and TRBJ1-1, with D tentatively TRBD1 (5 bases). Germline V CDR1 and CDR2: DFQATT, SNEGSKA (reference sequence). The length of the CDR3 is 13 residues.

Within the sample, this clonotype is medium-sized. The chain joins TRBV18 to TRBJ1-3, with 7 bases fitting TRBD1. Germline V gives CDR1 KGHSH, CDR2 LQKENI. V shed 4 bases, J shed 0 bases, and the junction held 3 bases outside the gene matches. This CDR3 region has 15 residues. The CDR3 DNA is TGTGCCAGCTCACTAAGACAGGGCTCTGGAAACACCATATATTTT. Its translation: CASSLRQGSGNTIYF.

The genes are TRBV4-1 and TRBJ1-5, with D unclear. The germline V gene encodes CDR1 MGHRA and CDR2 YSYEKL. Trimming removed 0 bases from V and 7 bases from J, with 13 bases in between. This CDR3 has 15 residues. The CDR3 protein is CASSQEFVERQPQHF. DNA for the CDR3: TGCGCCAGCAGCCAAGAGTTTGTTGAGCGCCAGCCCCAGCATTTT.

The CDR3 here is CASGKERGYQETQYF. CDR3 coding DNA: TGTGCTAGTGGTAAGGAGCGGGGCTACCAAGAGACCCAGTACTTC. The chain has TRBV12-5 and TRBJ2-5, with 7 nucleotides matching TRBD2. In germline, CDR1 is LGHNT, CDR2 FRNRAP. This CDR3 region has 15 residues. The J segment lost 0 bases and the V segment lost 5 bases, leaving 6 bases of the junction unmatched.

Sample share makes this clonotype large. The chain employs TRBV11-3 and TRBJ2-1; 11 bases are a match to TRBD1. J gave up 3 bases and V 3 bases, and 1 base lay outside the gene matches. This CDR3 has 15 residues. Germline V gene data show CDR1 as SGHNT and CDR2 as YENEEA. This CDR3 is CASSFGTGGYNEQFF. CDR3 DNA sequence: TGTGCCAGCAGCTTCGGGACAGGGGGCTACAATGAGCAGTTCTTC.

This clonotype was detected many times. This chain connects TRBV5-1 to TRBJ2-2; D remains ambiguous. The CDR3 has 12 amino acids. With 4 bases removed from V and 7 bases from J, the gap between germline ends came to 8 bases. Germline assignment: CDR1 SGHRS and CDR2 YFSETQ. The DNA for the CDR3 is TGCGCCAGCAGCCCCGAAATCGGGGAGCTGTTTTTT. The encoded protein is CASSPEIGELFF.

The chain joins TRBV29-1 to TRBJ1-5; 7 bases line up with TRBD1. From germline, CDR1 is SQVTM and CDR2 ANQGSEA. The CDR3 runs 14 residues. V lost 5 bases and J lost 2; bases outside the gene matches: 6. The CDR3 protein is CSVKNGQGNQPQHF. The CDR3 DNA reads TGCAGCGTTAAGAACGGACAGGGCAATCAGCCCCAGCATTTT.

The gene calls are TRBV19 and TRBJ2-3, with 7 bases lining up with TRBD1. The junction had 9 bases not matched to a gene; V was cut back by 6 bases and J by 0 bases. CDR1 is LNHDA, CDR2 SQIVND, per germline (reference sequence). This CDR3 comprises 16 residues. The CDR3 protein is CASRRGGRTSTDTQYF. In DNA, the CDR3 is TGTGCCAGTAGGCGAGGGGGCCGTACTAGCACAGATACGCAGTATTTT.

CDR3 amino acids: CATYTLRRGLVNQPQHF. CDR3 DNA: TGTGCCACCTATACATTGAGGAGGGGGCTCGTCAATCAGCCCCAGCATTTT. The chain couples TRBV21-1 to TRBJ1-5; the table's D call, TRBD1, has no DNA check behind it. TRBV21-1 is classified as a pseudogene. This CDR3 is built from 17 residues.

The chain joins TRBV19 to TRBJ2-3, with 9 bases that match TRBD1. The CDR3 is 15 residues long. J gave up 5 bases and V 7 bases, and 10 bases lay outside the gene matches. Germline values: CDR1 LNHDA, CDR2 SQIVND (reference sequence). The DNA for the CDR3 is TGTGCCAGTATTGGGACAGGGCGAGTGGGAGATACGCAGTATTTT. Translating gives CASIGTGRVGDTQYF.